This T cell receptor beta chain was captured by sequencing in a study of T cells in Graves' hyperthyroidism and ophthalmopathy. Broader study findings: Onset of ophthalmopathy came a median around 7.1 months after the model predicted it. A model of 13 V-J pairs discriminated ophthalmopathy from stable hyperthyroidism. In blood, most of the thyroid clonotypes expanded above 0.001 were also present.

The authors deemed Graves' hyperthyroidism stable absent ophthalmopathy progression within 18 months. V was cut by 3 bases and J by 1 base, with 12 bases left in between. From germline, CDR1 is SQVTM and CDR2 ANQGSEA. This CDR3 is 14 amino acids long. Researchers took RNA transcripts and amplified the TCR beta CDR3 regions from them. First-round RT-PCR targeting the TCR CDR3 was performed with the HTBI primer set. Using its own MiXCR run on the multiplex PCR reads, TCRdb lists one record per CDR3 protein. The sample shows 300,000 to 450,000 distinct CDR3 sequences, more than 11% of them seen only once. This clonotype was picked up many times. The antigen remains unidentified.

The chain carries TRBV29-1 and TRBJ1-1, with D unresolved. Sequences were obtained from blood. The receptor was derived from a woman aged 55-69 years with Graves' hyperthyroidism. The CDR3 region has the DNA TGCAGCGTTGAGGGGAGGGAGGGGAACACTGAAGCTTTCTTT. It codes for CSVEGREGNTEAFF. The entire variable domain, with the rest obtained from reference TRBV29-1 and TRBJ1-1, is as follows: SAVISQKPSRDICQRGTSLTIQCQVDSQVTMMFWYRQQPGQSLTLIATANQGSEATYESGFVIDKFPISRPNLTFSTLTVSNMSPEDSSIYLCSVEGREGNTEAFFGQGTRLTVV.